Listed below are T cell receptor beta chains from one sample, sequenced in a study of blood T cell repertoires in COVID-19. Sequencing was performed with immunoSEQ multiplex PCR; in TCRdb, only in-frame clones are kept and a portion is missing. The table shows some 220,000 clones, with almost 85% occurring only once. Sequencing was done on a sample of peripheral blood. The receptor source for this set is a woman aged 70-85 years with COVID-19, enrolled during active disease. Both conserved end residues are part of each CDR3.

CASSLAGGRARDEQYF TRBV5-4
CASSPRQGAGNTEAFF TRBV5-1
CASSDRAGNTIYF TRBV2
CASSLSAGIGYGYTF TRBV7-3
CASSQDRGGDEKLFF TRBV3-1/TRBV3-2
CASRSYKTGDMAEAFF TRBV6-6
CASSLGLAGGTDTQYF TRBV11-1
CASSGETSGGSYEQYF TRBV7-2
CASSSRVTEAFF TRBV19
CASSYGQTYEQYF TRBV6-5